These 20 T cell receptor beta chains originate from one sample sequenced in a study of graft-versus-host responses after intestinal transplantation. Using immunoSEQ multiplex PCR, the repertoire was profiled, and TCRdb retains in-frame clones only, with some absent. Here the sample spans 85,000 to 100,000 clones, 86% being singletons. Here the sequenced sample was PBMCs, taken 255 days after intestinal transplant. The receptors here all came from a human patient who received an intestinal transplant, so some T cells may come from the graft donor.

The chain links TRBV14 to TRBJ1-1; the D is unclear. The germline V and J ends were trimmed by 3 bases and 1 base, with 12 bases remaining between them. The CDR3 loop spans 15 amino acids. Per the germline V gene, CDR1 is SGHDN and CDR2 is FVKESK. The CDR3: CASSQAALGNTEAFF. The CDR3 DNA reads as TGTGCCAGCAGCCAGGCGGCGCTGGGGAACACTGAAGCTTTCTTT.

V usage is TRBV9 and J usage is TRBJ1-2, with a tentative D call TRBD1 (5 bases). The CDR3 is made up of 17 amino acids. Germline loops: CDR1 SGDLS, CDR2 YYNGEE. V lost 4 bases and J lost 4, with 23 bases in between. The CDR3 here is CASSHGREGSGPYGYTF. CDR3 DNA sequence: TGTGCCAGCAGCCACGGCCGGGAGGGGTCCGGACCCTATGGCTACACCTTC.

This chain links TRBV29-1 with TRBJ2-2; perhaps TRBD2 as D (6 bases). This CDR3 contains 12 residues. In germline, CDR1 is SQVTM, CDR2 ANQGSEA. V shed 3 bases and J shed 7 bases, with 9 bases lying between them. This CDR3 is CSVDWGGGELFF. CDR3 coding DNA: TGCAGCGTTGATTGGGGAGGCGGGGAGCTGTTTTTT.

This chain uses TRBV28 with TRBJ2-3, with a weak D call TRBD1 (5 bases). This CDR3 contains 15 residues. Germline loops: CDR1 MDHEN, CDR2 SYDVKM. V was trimmed by 3 bases and J by 4 bases, leaving 14 bases between them. For the CDR3, the DNA is TGTGCCAGCAGTTTCCAGGGCGCTGTGGCAGATACGCAGTATTTT. This gives the protein CASSFQGAVADTQYF. Complete variable domain (other parts from reference TRBV28 and TRBJ2-3): DVKVTQSSRYLVKRTGEKVFLECVQDMDHENMFWYRQDPGLGLRLIYFSYDVKMKEKGDIPEGYSVSREKKERFSLILESASTNQTSMYLCASSFQGAVADTQYFGPGTRLTVL.

This chain connects TRBV18 to TRBJ2-3; 7 positions agree with TRBD1. The CDR3 is 16 residues long. The germline gives CDR1 KGHSH, CDR2 LQKENI. Trimming at V came to 0 bases and at J to 0 bases, leaving 3 bases not matched to a gene. CDR3 amino acids: CASSPPDRTSTDTQYF. The CDR3 DNA sequence: TGTGCCAGCTCACCACCGGACAGGACTAGCACAGATACGCAGTATTTT.

This chain links TRBV6-4 with TRBJ2-5, with TRBD1 matching 7 bases. The J call may be faulty, since TRBJ2-7 better matches the DNA end. The germline V gene has CDR1 MRHNA and CDR2 SNTAGT. The CDR3 contains 13 residues. The CDR3 is CASSPTGEHEQYF. CDR3 DNA sequence: TGTGCCAGCAGTCCCACAGGGGAGCACGAGCAGTACTTC.

The rearrangement links TRBV11-2 to TRBJ1-1; D not resolved. The CDR3 contains 14 residues. V lost 1 base to trimming and J lost 11 bases, with 17 bases between them. Germline CDR1 SGHAT, CDR2 FQNNGV. Here the CDR3 DNA reads TGTGCCAGCAGCTTAGGGTCCCTGGGATGGGAGGCTTTCTTT. It is translated as CASSLGSLGWEAFF.

The chain is built from TRBV6-6 and TRBJ2-7; TRBD2 aligns across 7 bases. The CDR3 sequence is 15 residues long. In germline, CDR1 is MNHNY, CDR2 SVGAGI (reference sequence). Trimming took 5 bases from V and 5 from J; bases not matched to a gene: 12. CDR3 amino acids: CASSPGGKRRDEQYF. CDR3 DNA sequence: TGTGCCAGCAGTCCCGGGGGGAAACGACGCGACGAGCAGTACTTC.

The chain recombines TRBV6-1 with TRBJ1-6; D may be TRBD1 (5 bases). V dropped 5 bases and J dropped 9 bases, with 14 bases sitting between them. The CDR3 is made up of 14 amino acids. CDR1 MNHNS and CDR2 SASEGT come from the germline V gene. CDR3 in DNA: TGTGCCAGCAGTACACAGGTACCAGGTTCACCCCTCCACTTT. Encoded protein: CASSTQVPGSPLHF.

This chain connects TRBV5-6 to TRBJ1-3; no firm D call. V was cut by 4 bases and J by 0 bases, with 8 bases left in between. The CDR3 extends over 14 amino acids. Germline V gene data show CDR1 as SGHDT and CDR2 as YYEEEE. The CDR3 is CASSQPVSGNTIYF. The CDR3 DNA reads as TGTGCCAGCAGCCAACCGGTCTCTGGAAACACCATATATTTT.

V and J are TRBV11-2 and TRBJ2-2; D is possibly TRBD2 (6 bases). The length of the CDR3 is 15 residues. Germline V gene sequence: CDR1 SGHAT, CDR2 FQNNGV. V was pared by 5 bases and J by 4 bases, with 14 bases between. The CDR3 spells CASSLGTFSTGELFF. The DNA of the CDR3 is TGTGCCAGCAGCCTAGGGACTTTCAGCACCGGGGAGCTGTTTTTT.

The V gene is TRBV30, the J gene TRBJ1-1, with 9 bases identical to TRBD1. V dropped 5 bases and J dropped 6; count of bases not matched to a gene: 7. Looked up from germline, CDR1 is GTSNPN and CDR2 is SVGIG (reference sequence). The CDR3 spans 13 residues. The CDR3 is CAWWDREGPEAFF. In nucleotides, the CDR3 is TGTGCCTGGTGGGACAGGGAGGGCCCTGAAGCTTTCTTT.

Only a few counts were recorded for this clone. The chain employs TRBV5-6 and TRBJ2-7; D is perhaps TRBD1 or TRBD2 (5 bases each). The CDR3 spans 14 residues. Germline V gene sequence: CDR1 SGHDT, CDR2 YYEEEE. The germline V and J ends were trimmed by 4 bases and 3 bases, with 14 bases remaining between them. CDR3 nucleotide sequence: TGTGCCAGCAGCCTTGGACTGGGGCACTACGAGCAGTACTTC. Translated, it gives CASSLGLGHYEQYF. The variable domain in full, completed from reference TRBV5-6 and TRBJ2-7, reads DAGVTQSPTHLIKTRGQQVTLRCSPKSGHDTVSWYQQALGQGPQFIFQYYEEEERQRGNFPDRFSGHQFPNYSSELNVNALLLGDSALYLCASSLGLGHYEQYFGPGTRLTVT.

This chain connects TRBV10-2 to TRBJ2-3; tentative D call: TRBD2 (6 bases). Trimming shortened V by 10 bases and J by 2 bases, and 16 bases separated the two germline ends. This CDR3 is 14 amino acids long. Germline CDR1 and CDR2: WSHSY and SAAADI. The CDR3, as DNA: TGCGCCACCAGATGGGGGAGGTACACAGATACGCAGTATTTT. The encoded protein is CATRWGRYTDTQYF.

The chain carries TRBV4-1 and TRBJ1-2, with 8 bases lining up with TRBD1. Germline trimming cut 4 bases from V and 3 bases from J; bases unmatched to any gene: 10. Germline loops: CDR1 MGHRA, CDR2 YSYEKL. The CDR3 length is 16 residues. CDR3 protein: CASSPVGTGVDYGYTF. DNA of the CDR3: TGCGCCAGCAGCCCAGTGGGGACAGGCGTAGACTATGGCTACACCTTC.

V is TRBV7-2 and J is TRBJ2-5; possible D gene TRBD2, 6 bases. V was clipped by 1 base and J by 5 bases, with 8 bases between them. Germline values: CDR1 SGHTA, CDR2 FQGNSA. The CDR3 has 13 residues. CDR3 nucleotides: TGTGCCAGCAGCTTAGTTCGGGGGGAGACCCAGTACTTC. Its protein product is CASSLVRGETQYF.

This chain connects TRBV13 to TRBJ2-7; D unclear. CDR3 size: 13 residues. V was shortened by 0 bases and J by 3 bases, with 6 bases between the two germline ends. Germline V gives CDR1 PRHDT, CDR2 FYEKMQ (reference sequence). This CDR3 reads CASSLGARYEQYF. The CDR3 bases are TGTGCCAGCAGCTTAGGCGCCCGCTACGAGCAGTACTTC.

The V gene is TRBV11-2, the J gene TRBJ2-3; tentatively, D is TRBD1 (5 bases). Deletions cut 1 base from V and 0 bases from J, with 8 bases between. This CDR3 is built from 15 residues. The germline gives CDR1 SGHAT, CDR2 FQNNGV. The CDR3: CASSLGRVSTDTQYF. As DNA, the CDR3 is TGTGCCAGCAGCTTAGGCAGGGTTAGCACAGATACGCAGTATTTT.

The CDR3 region has the DNA TGTGCCAGTAGTATGTCCTTACAGGGAACCGCGGGCTACACCTTC. Amino acids: CASSMSLQGTAGYTF. The chain recombines TRBV19 with TRBJ1-2, with D perhaps TRBD1 (6 bases). CDR1 and CDR2 from the germline V gene are LNHDA and SQIVND (reference sequence). Trimming shortened V by 3 bases and J by 8 bases, and 19 bases separated the two germline ends. There are 15 residues in the CDR3.

The rearrangement uses TRBV6-5 and TRBJ1-1; D remains ambiguous. CDR3 length: 11 amino acids. Trimming took 5 bases from V and 5 from J, leaving 6 bases between them. Germline loops: CDR1 MNHEY, CDR2 SVGAGI. Written as DNA, the CDR3 is TGTGCCAGCAGTACGAAGACTGAAGCTTTCTTT. Amino acid sequence: CASSTKTEAFF.